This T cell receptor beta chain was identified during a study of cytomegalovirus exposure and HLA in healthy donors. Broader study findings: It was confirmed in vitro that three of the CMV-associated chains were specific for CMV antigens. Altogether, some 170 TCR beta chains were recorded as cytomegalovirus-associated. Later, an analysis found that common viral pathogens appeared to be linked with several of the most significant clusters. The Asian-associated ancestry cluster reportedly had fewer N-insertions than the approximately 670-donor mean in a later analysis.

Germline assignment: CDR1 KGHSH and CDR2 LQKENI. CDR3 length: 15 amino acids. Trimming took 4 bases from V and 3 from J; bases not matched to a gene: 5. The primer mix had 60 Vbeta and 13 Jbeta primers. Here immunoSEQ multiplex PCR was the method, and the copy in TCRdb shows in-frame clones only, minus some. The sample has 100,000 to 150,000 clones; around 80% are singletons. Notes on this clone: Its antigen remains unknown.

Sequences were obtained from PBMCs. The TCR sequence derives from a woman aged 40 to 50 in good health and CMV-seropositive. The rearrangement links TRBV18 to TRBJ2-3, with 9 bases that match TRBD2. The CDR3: CASSLRGLATDTQYF. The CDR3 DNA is TGTGCCAGCTCACTCCGAGGACTAGCGACAGATACGCAGTATTTT.